The 16 T cell receptor beta chains below were found in one sample sequenced in a study of blood T cells in healthy people across ages. Together with a sample-barcoded 5' primer, a J-beta primer mix was included in a second PCR lasting about 6 to 11 cycles. TCRdb re-called the 5' RACE reads with MiXCR, one entry per CDR3 protein. The sample lists around 790,000 distinct CDR3 sequences; around 42% were seen once. Source material: blood. The receptors were sampled from a man aged 60-69 years in good health.

This chain connects TRBV29-1 to TRBJ2-1; the D gene is possibly TRBD1 (7 bases). The length of the CDR3 is 14 residues. CDR1 is SQVTM and CDR2 is ANQGSEA in the germline V gene. V was clipped by 3 bases and J by 3 bases, with 12 bases between them. The CDR3 spells CSVDKQGGYNEQFF. The DNA of the CDR3 is TGCAGCGTTGATAAGCAGGGGGGCTACAATGAGCAGTTCTTC.

The chain has TRBV15 and TRBJ2-3; D gene uncertain. V gave up 3 bases and J gave up 3 bases, with 7 bases separating them. This CDR3 comprises 13 residues. In germline, CDR1 is LNHNV, CDR2 YYDKDF (reference sequence). The CDR3 coding sequence is TGTGCCACCAGCAGGGGAAGGACAGATACGCAGTATTTT. Translated, it gives CATSRGRTDTQYF. Filled out from reference TRBV15 and TRBJ2-3, the complete variable domain reads DAMVIQNPRYQVTQFGKPVTLSCSQTLNHNVMYWYQQKSSQAPKLLFHYYDKDFNNEADTPDNFQSRRPNTSFCFLDIRSPGLGDTAMYLCATSRGRTDTQYFGPGTRLTVL.

The V gene is TRBV9, the J gene TRBJ2-5; D perhaps matches TRBD1 (6 bases). Germline-derived CDR1 and CDR2 are SGDLS and YYNGEE. Trimming left V 4 bases short and J 1 base short, with 11 bases between. This CDR3 has 14 amino acids. The CDR3 nucleotides are TGTGCCAGCAGCACGCCGGACAGCCAAGAGACCCAGTACTTC. Its translation is CASSTPDSQETQYF.

The chain joins TRBV6-1 to TRBJ1-1, with D possibly matching TRBD1 (5 bases). CDR3 length: 11 amino acids. In germline, CDR1 is MNHNS, CDR2 SASEGT. V was pared by 7 bases and J by 11 bases, with 14 bases between. The DNA for the CDR3 is TGTGCCAGCAACAGTGTAGGGGAGGCTTTCTTT. This codes for CASNSVGEAFF.

This clonotype was seen at least ten times. This chain joins TRBV6-2 or TRBV6-3 and TRBJ2-1; TRBD2 might be the D (6 bases). Trimming cost V 5 bases and J 1 base, with 12 bases left between them. The CDR3 sequence is 15 residues long. Germline values: CDR1 MNHEY, CDR2 SVGEGT. CDR3 DNA: TGTGCCAGCAGTCCGACTAGTCAGTCCTACAATGAGCAGTTCTTC. This encodes CASSPTSQSYNEQFF.

This clonotype was recorded once. V is TRBV20-1 and J is TRBJ2-3, with 7 bases fitting TRBD1. V lost 6 bases and J lost 3; bases outside the gene matches: 12. The germline V gene has CDR1 DFQATT and CDR2 SNEGSKA (reference sequence). This CDR3 spans 15 amino acids. CDR3 coding DNA: TGCAGTGCAATCGACAGGGAAAAGTTTACAGATACGCAGTATTTT. Translation gives CSAIDREKFTDTQYF.

Notes on this clonotype: One junction end does not reproduce the germline sequence, and a read error may be involved. The V call is TRBV4-3, the J call TRBJ1-1; possible D gene TRBD1, 5 bases. This CDR3 is 14 amino acids long. From germline, CDR1 is LGHNA and CDR2 YSLEER. The CDR3 DNA reads as TGCGCCAGCAGCCATCGAAGGGGCAGTACTGAGGCTTTCTTT. The encoded protein is CASSHRRGSTEAFF.

This clonotype was picked up one time. The rearrangement uses TRBV20-1 and TRBJ1-1, with 10 bases identical to TRBD1. The CDR3 spans 15 residues. Germline V gene lookup returns CDR1 DFQATT and CDR2 SNEGSKA (reference sequence). Trimming removed 1 base from V and 3 bases from J; junction bases left unmatched: 5. The CDR3 DNA reads TGCAGTGCTAGAGCTCCGGGACAGGGGCACACTGAAGCTTTCTTT. Its translation: CSARAPGQGHTEAFF.

This clonotype appeared once. The chain combines TRBV29-1 with TRBJ1-6, with D unclear. The CDR3 spans 13 residues. Germline CDR1 and CDR2: SQVTM and ANQGSEA. Trimming took off 5 bases at V and 10 bases at J, with 15 bases between the two ends. This CDR3 is CSVMTAESSPLHF. The CDR3 DNA follows: TGCAGCGTTATGACCGCAGAGAGCTCACCCCTCCACTTT.

With regard to this clonotype: A much larger clone lies one base from this, so it may be a read error. The genes are TRBV20-1 and TRBJ2-5, with TRBD1 identical over 10 bases. The CDR3 extends over 14 amino acids. Germline V gene data show CDR1 as DFQATT and CDR2 as SNEGSKA (reference sequence). The ends lost 6 bases at V and 11 bases at J; junction bases unmatched: 15. The CDR3: CSADTGQGKNEQYF. In nucleotides, the CDR3 is TGCAGTGCAGATACGGGACAGGGGAAGAATGAGCAGTACTTC.

As concerns this clonotype: One base away lies a much larger clone, so this may be a sequencing read error. The chain combines TRBV27 with TRBJ2-5, with 9 bases identical to TRBD1. CDR3 length: 13 amino acids. Trimming took 9 bases from V and 4 from J; bases not matched to a gene: 6. The germline V gene has CDR1 MNHEY and CDR2 SMNVEV (reference sequence). The CDR3 region has the DNA TGTGCCAGGGACAGGGGAAGGCGAGAGACCCAGTACTTC. As protein: CARDRGRRETQYF.

This clonotype came up a few times. The rearrangement uses TRBV7-8 and TRBJ2-1; perhaps TRBD1 as D (6 bases). This CDR3 has 15 amino acids. CDR1 is SGHVS and CDR2 is FQNEAQ in the germline V gene. V was trimmed by 2 bases and J by 3 bases, leaving 11 bases between them. CDR3 coding DNA: TGTGCCAGCAGCTTAAACAGGGAAGGCTACAATGAGCAGTTCTTC. Its translation is CASSLNREGYNEQFF.

CDR3 region: CASSPGQAFDTQYF. In DNA, the CDR3 is TGTGCCAGCAGCCCAGGACAGGCGTTTGATACGCAGTATTTT. The chain combines TRBV6-6 with TRBJ2-3; 7 bases agree with TRBD1. Germline V gene data show CDR1 as MNHNY and CDR2 as SVGAGI (reference sequence). Losses at the gene ends were 6 bases for V and 6 bases for J; bases not matched to a gene: 9. The CDR3 runs to 14 residues.

Only a few counts were recorded for this clonotype. V gene TRBV29-1 combines with J gene TRBJ1-2; D uncertain. CDR1 SQVTM and CDR2 ANQGSEA come from the germline V gene. The V end was cut by 6 bases, the J end by 4 bases, with 12 bases between. The CDR3 runs 12 residues. In DNA, the CDR3 is TGCAGCGTAGAACGAACGGGCTATGGCTACACCTTC. Protein product: CSVERTGYGYTF.

This chain uses TRBV12-3 or TRBV12-4 with TRBJ2-5; D not resolved. Trimming shortened V by 4 bases and J by 8 bases, and 17 bases separated the two germline ends. The CDR3 loop spans 14 amino acids. The CDR3 sequence: CASSSPSGFETQYF. The CDR3 DNA follows: TGTGCCAGCAGTTCCCCCTCCGGGTTCGAAACCCAGTACTTC.

The CDR3 loop is CSVWATTTNEQYF. In DNA form, the CDR3 reads TGCAGTGTTTGGGCGACGACTACCAACGAGCAGTACTTC. The V call is TRBV20-1, the J call TRBJ2-7; D is perhaps TRBD2 (5 bases). The CDR3 loop spans 13 amino acids. V lost 7 bases and J lost 5, with 18 bases in between. Germline CDR1 reads DFQATT; CDR2 reads SNEGSKA (reference sequence).